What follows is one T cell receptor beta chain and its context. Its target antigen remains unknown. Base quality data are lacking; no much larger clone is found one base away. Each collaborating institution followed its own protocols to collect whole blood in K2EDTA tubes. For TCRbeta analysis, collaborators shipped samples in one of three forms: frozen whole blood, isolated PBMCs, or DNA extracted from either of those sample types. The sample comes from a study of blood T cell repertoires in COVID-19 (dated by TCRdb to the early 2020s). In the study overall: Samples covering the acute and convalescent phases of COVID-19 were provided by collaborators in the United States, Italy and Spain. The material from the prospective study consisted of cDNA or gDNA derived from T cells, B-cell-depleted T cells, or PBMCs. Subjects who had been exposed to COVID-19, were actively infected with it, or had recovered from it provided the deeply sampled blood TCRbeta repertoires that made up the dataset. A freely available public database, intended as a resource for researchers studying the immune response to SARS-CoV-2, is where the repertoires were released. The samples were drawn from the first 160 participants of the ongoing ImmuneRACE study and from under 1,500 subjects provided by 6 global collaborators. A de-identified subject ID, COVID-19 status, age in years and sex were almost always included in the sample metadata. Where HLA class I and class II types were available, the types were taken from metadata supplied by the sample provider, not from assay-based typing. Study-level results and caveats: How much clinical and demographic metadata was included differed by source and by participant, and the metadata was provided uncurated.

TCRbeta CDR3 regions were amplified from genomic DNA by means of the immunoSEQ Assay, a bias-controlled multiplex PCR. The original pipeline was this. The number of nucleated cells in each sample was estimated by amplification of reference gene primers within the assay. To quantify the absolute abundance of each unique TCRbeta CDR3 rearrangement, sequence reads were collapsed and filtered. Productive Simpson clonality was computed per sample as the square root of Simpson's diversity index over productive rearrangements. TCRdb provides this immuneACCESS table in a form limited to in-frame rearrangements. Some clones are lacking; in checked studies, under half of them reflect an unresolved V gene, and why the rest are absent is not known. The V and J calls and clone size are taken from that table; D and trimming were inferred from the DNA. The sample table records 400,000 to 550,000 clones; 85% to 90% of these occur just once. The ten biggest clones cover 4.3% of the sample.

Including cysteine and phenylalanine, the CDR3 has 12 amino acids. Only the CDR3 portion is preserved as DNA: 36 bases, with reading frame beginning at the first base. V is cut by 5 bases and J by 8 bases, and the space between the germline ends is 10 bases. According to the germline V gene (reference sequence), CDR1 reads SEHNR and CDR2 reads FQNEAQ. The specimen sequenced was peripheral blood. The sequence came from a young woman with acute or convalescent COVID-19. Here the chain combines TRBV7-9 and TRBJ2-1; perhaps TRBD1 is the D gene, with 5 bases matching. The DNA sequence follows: TGTGCCAGCAGCAGGACAAAGGATGAGCAGTTCTTC. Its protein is CASSRTKDEQFF.